The present TCR beta chain was sequenced within a study of T-cell reconstitution after alpha-beta-depleted transplantation in children. Findings of the study overall: At the one-year point after transplant, T-cell counts and TCRbeta diversity were found to come mostly from T cells that had been newly produced.

The CDR3 runs 15 residues. Trimming at V came to 6 bases and at J to 2 bases, leaving 8 bases not matched to a gene. CDR1 is MNHEY, CDR2 SVGAGI, per germline. TCRbeta library preparation incorporated unique molecular identifiers. Via MiXCR, TCRdb re-called the PCR reads, giving one row per CDR3 protein. The sample comprises about 980,000 distinct CDR3 sequences, about 30% of which are singletons, and about 28% rests with the top ten. In this sample, this clonotype turned up a few times. The antigen is unknown. The specimen was PBMCs, mostly from graft donor cells, collected 360 days after TCRalphabeta/CD19-depleted stem cell transplant. This receptor was identified in a boy under two years old who had a stem cell transplant for SCID, so the T cells may come from the graft donor. The chain couples TRBV6-5 to TRBJ1-1; 8 bases align to TRBD1. CDR3 coding DNA: TGTGCCAGCAGCCCCCGGACAGGGAGCAACACTGAAGCTTTCTTT. Its protein is CASSPRTGSNTEAFF.